This T cell receptor beta chain originates from a study of technical replicates of blood from several donors. Looked up from germline, CDR1 is SGHTA and CDR2 is FQGNSA. Trimming at V came to 5 bases and at J to 2 bases, leaving 6 bases not matched to a gene. The CDR3 runs to 14 residues. TCRdb's copy holds only in-frame clones and misses some; the assay was immunoSEQ multiplex PCR. The sample contains approximately 50,000 clones, about 86% of which appear only once. The V call is TRBV7-2, the J call TRBJ2-7; 7 bases are shared with TRBD1. The clonotype originates from a human donor in good health. Some clones in this sample may be carry-over from other donors' samples. The sample taken for sequencing was PBMCs. As DNA, the CDR3 is TGTGCCAGCAGCGCCCGACAGGGTCCCTACGAGCAGTACTTC. This sequence encodes CASSARQGPYEQYF.